Following are 17 T cell receptor beta chains from one sample sequenced in a study of shared clonotypes between healthy human individuals (dated by TCRdb to the early 2020s). Library construction relied on the immunoSEQ multiplex PCR assay. TCRdb obtained this table from immuneACCESS and retained in-frame rearrangements with V and J assigned. These tables miss some clones; where compared with another copy, unresolved V genes account for less than half of the shortfall, and the remainder is unexplained. The sample table holds about 510,000 clones, of which roughly 78% were seen once. Around 13% of the sample comes from the top ten. Material for sequencing was PBMCs. The receptors shown here come from a woman in her 40s in good health. Some clones in this sample may be carry-over from other donors' samples.

The CDR3: CASSMGTGDGETQYF. CDR3 nucleotide sequence: TGTGCCAGCAGCATGGGGACAGGCGACGGGGAGACCCAGTACTTC. V usage is TRBV11-2 and J usage is TRBJ2-5, with TRBD1 matching over 8 bases. Per the germline V gene, CDR1 is SGHAT and CDR2 is FQNNGV. V shed 5 bases, J shed 5 bases, and the junction held 10 bases outside the gene matches. The CDR3 spans 15 residues.

The chain joins TRBV7-9 to TRBJ1-2; D unresolved. The CDR3 runs to 13 residues. V dropped 1 base and J dropped 4 bases, with 7 bases sitting between them. CDR1 is SEHNR, CDR2 FQNEAQ, per germline (reference sequence). The CDR3, as DNA: TGTGCCAGCAGCTTAGGGCACATCTATGGCTACACCTTC. This sequence encodes CASSLGHIYGYTF.

V is TRBV27 and J is TRBJ2-7, with TRBD1 matching over 8 bases. With 5 bases clipped from V and 4 bases from J, the junction kept 7 bases outside the gene matches. This CDR3 comprises 14 residues. The V gene's germline CDR1 is MNHEY and CDR2 SMNVEV (reference sequence). The DNA of the CDR3 is TGTGCCAGCAGTCCCCGGACAGGGCAATACGAGCAGTACTTC. Its translation: CASSPRTGQYEQYF.

This chain connects TRBV5-6 to TRBJ2-6; TRBD2 might be the D (5 bases). The CDR3 loop spans 15 amino acids. Trimming removed 2 bases at V and 2 bases at J, with 8 bases between. CDR1 is SGHDT and CDR2 is YYEEEE in the germline V gene. The CDR3 here is CASSFWGAGANVLTF. In nucleotides, the CDR3 is TGTGCCAGCAGCTTCTGGGGAGCTGGGGCCAACGTCCTGACTTTC.

The chain recombines TRBV6-4 with TRBJ2-1, with a weak D call TRBD1 (5 bases). The CDR3 sequence is 14 residues long. The V gene lost 8 bases and the J gene lost 8 bases, with 19 bases spanning the gap. The V gene's germline CDR1 is MRHNA and CDR2 SNTAGT. CDR3 in DNA: TGTGCCAGCCGTCAAGGACCAGGGTACGATGAGCAGTTCTTC. Translated, it gives CASRQGPGYDEQFF.

The rearrangement joins TRBV7-2 to TRBJ2-1; no reliable D call. The CDR3 contains 13 residues. The germline V and J ends were trimmed by 5 bases and 5 bases, with 10 bases remaining between them. Per germline, CDR1 SGHTA and CDR2 FQGNSA. The DNA of the CDR3 is TGTGCCAGCAGCCCGGAACGAAACAATGAGCAGTTCTTC. It yields the protein CASSPERNNEQFF.

The gene calls are TRBV25-1 and TRBJ2-5; D gene unclear. V shed 0 bases and J shed 3 bases, with 5 bases lying between them. This CDR3 is 13 amino acids long. The germline V gene encodes CDR1 MGHDK and CDR2 SYGVNS. The chain's CDR3 is CASSEYGKETQYF. The CDR3 DNA reads TGTGCCAGCAGTGAATATGGGAAAGAGACCCAGTACTTC.

A note on this clone: The sample holds other DNA sequences that translate to the same CDR3. This rearrangement joins TRBV15 to TRBJ2-1; tentatively, D is TRBD2 (5 bases). The CDR3 is made up of 14 amino acids. The germline V and J ends were trimmed by 0 bases and 4 bases, with 7 bases remaining between them. CDR1 is LNHNV and CDR2 is YYDKDF in the germline V gene (reference sequence). The CDR3 DNA reads as TGTGCCACCAGCAGAGACCGAGGGTACAATGAGCAGTTCTTC. Translating it yields CATSRDRGYNEQFF.

The rearrangement joins TRBV5-4 to TRBJ2-7; 11 bases are shared with TRBD2. V dropped 2 bases and J dropped 3; count of bases not matched to a gene: 13. CDR1 and CDR2 from the germline V gene are SGHNT and YYREEE (reference sequence). The CDR3 is 18 residues long. The CDR3 DNA sequence: TGTGCCAGCAGCTTTGGACCACTCACTAGCGGGAGAAACTACGAGCAGTACTTC. The encoded protein is CASSFGPLTSGRNYEQYF.

This clone is a singleton in its sample. The chain carries TRBV2 and TRBJ2-1; tentative D call: TRBD1 (5 bases). Germline CDR1 and CDR2: SNHLY and FYNNEI. This CDR3 has 11 amino acids. V was clipped by 5 bases and J by 8 bases, with 7 bases between them. CDR3 in amino acids: CASSQGDEQFF. CDR3 coding DNA: TGTGCCAGCAGTCAAGGGGATGAGCAGTTCTTC.

The CDR3 here is CASSLTSGSADTQYF. The CDR3 region has the DNA TGCGCCAGCAGCTTGACTAGCGGGAGTGCAGATACGCAGTATTTT. The chain couples TRBV5-1 to TRBJ2-3; 11 positions agree with TRBD2. Germline V CDR1 and CDR2: SGHRS, YFSETQ. CDR3 length equals 15 residues. J gave up 4 bases and V 1 base, and 2 bases lay outside the gene matches. Filled out from reference TRBV5-1 and TRBJ2-3, the complete variable domain reads KAGVTQTPRYLIKTRGQQVTLSCSPISGHRSVSWYQQTPGQGLQFLFEYFSETQRNKGNFPGRFSGRQFSNSRSEMNVSTLELGDSALYLCASSLTSGSADTQYFGPGTRLTVL.

The chain employs TRBV18 and TRBJ1-4; D gene uncertain. Germline values: CDR1 KGHSH, CDR2 LQKENI. CDR3 length: 14 residues. V lost 6 bases and J 3 bases, leaving 11 bases between the germline ends. This CDR3 is CASSRARSNEKLFF. The CDR3 DNA follows: TGTGCCAGCTCGAGGGCTCGGTCTAATGAAAAACTGTTTTTT.

The J gene is TRBJ2-5, the V gene TRBV4-1; D is perhaps TRBD2 (5 bases). The CDR3 sequence is 15 residues long. V was clipped by 0 bases and J by 5 bases, with 13 bases between them. Germline CDR1 is MGHRA and CDR2 is YSYEKL. The CDR3 loop reads CASSQEGAGEETQYF. In DNA, the CDR3 is TGCGCCAGCAGCCAAGAGGGAGCTGGCGAGGAGACCCAGTACTTC.

This rearrangement joins TRBV27 to TRBJ1-2; 9 bases fit TRBD1. This CDR3 has 16 residues. Looked up from germline, CDR1 is MNHEY and CDR2 is SMNVEV (reference sequence). With 2 bases clipped from V and 5 bases from J, the junction kept 9 bases outside the gene matches. This CDR3 reads CASSLKWDRVGYGYTF. DNA of the CDR3: TGTGCCAGCAGTTTAAAGTGGGACAGGGTGGGTTATGGCTACACCTTC.

The gene calls are TRBV28 and TRBJ2-3; 9 nucleotides agree with TRBD1. Germline trimming cut 6 bases from V and 4 bases from J; bases unmatched to any gene: 11. The germline V gene has CDR1 MDHEN and CDR2 SYDVKM. The CDR3 length is 16 residues. The CDR3 loop reads CASRSTGTGSADTQYF. DNA of the CDR3: TGTGCCAGCAGATCCACCGGGACAGGGTCCGCAGATACGCAGTATTTT.

This clone was recorded a few times. The V gene is TRBV19, the J gene TRBJ2-7; tentatively, D is TRBD1 (6 bases). Germline V gives CDR1 LNHDA, CDR2 SQIVND (reference sequence). The CDR3 spans 15 residues. Between the trimmed V and J ends, which lost 3 bases and 0 bases, there was a span of 12 bases. The CDR3 is CASSIRTAFSYEQYF. CDR3 DNA sequence: TGTGCCAGTAGTATCAGGACAGCCTTCTCCTACGAGCAGTACTTC.

This chain connects TRBV7-9 to TRBJ1-3; no clear D gene. Trimming stripped 1 base from V and 4 bases from J, with 11 bases between. Per germline, CDR1 SEHNR and CDR2 FQNEAQ (reference sequence). This CDR3 is built from 15 residues. Here the CDR3 reads CASSLGTSEGNTIYF. The CDR3 nucleotides are TGTGCCAGCAGCTTAGGGACCTCTGAGGGAAACACCATATATTTT.